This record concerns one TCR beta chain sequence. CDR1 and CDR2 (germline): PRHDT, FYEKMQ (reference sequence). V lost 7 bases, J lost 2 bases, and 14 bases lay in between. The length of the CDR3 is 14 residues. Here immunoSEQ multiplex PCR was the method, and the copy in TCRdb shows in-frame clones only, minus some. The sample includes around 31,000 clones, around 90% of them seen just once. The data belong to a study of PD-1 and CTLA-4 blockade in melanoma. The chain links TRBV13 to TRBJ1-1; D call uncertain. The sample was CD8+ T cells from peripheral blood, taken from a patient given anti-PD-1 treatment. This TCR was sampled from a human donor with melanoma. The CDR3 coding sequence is TGTGCCAGCAATAGAGCTATGGATAACACTGAAGCTTTCTTT. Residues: CASNRAMDNTEAFF.